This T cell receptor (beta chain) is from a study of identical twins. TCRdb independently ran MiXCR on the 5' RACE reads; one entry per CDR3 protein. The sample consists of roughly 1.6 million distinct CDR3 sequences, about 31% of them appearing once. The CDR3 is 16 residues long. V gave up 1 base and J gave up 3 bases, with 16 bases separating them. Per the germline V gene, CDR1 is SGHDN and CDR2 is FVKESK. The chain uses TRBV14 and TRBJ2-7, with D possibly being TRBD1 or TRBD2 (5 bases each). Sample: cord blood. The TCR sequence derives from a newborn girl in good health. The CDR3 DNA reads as TGTGCCAGCAGCCAAGTTCCAGGGAGTCAATACTACGAGCAGTACTTC. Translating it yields CASSQVPGSQYYEQYF.